These 14 T cell receptor beta chains share one sample of origin, sequenced in a study of T cell clones after liver transplantation. Profiling relied on immunoSEQ multiplex PCR, and the TCRdb table lists in-frame clones only, not all of them. The table lists about 16,000 clones, less than 85% of them singletons. Sequenced here: CD8+ T cells from blood, sampled 45 to 50 months after liver transplant. Receptors were obtained from a human patient who received a liver transplant. Some T cells may arise from the graft donor.

V gene TRBV5-8 combines with J gene TRBJ1-2; maybe TRBD1 (5 bases). This CDR3 has 16 amino acids. The V and J ends lost 4 bases and 8 bases respectively, with 24 bases between them. CDR1 is SGHTS and CDR2 is YDEGEE in the germline V gene. CDR3 nucleotides: TGTGCCAGCAGCATTGACGGGGGTAATCCCTCTTGGGGCTACACCTTC. Amino acid sequence: CASSIDGGNPSWGYTF.

The chain joins TRBV6-5 to TRBJ2-7; TRBD1 aligns across 8 bases. Trimming took 0 bases from V and 2 from J; bases not matched to a gene: 6. From germline, CDR1 is MNHEY and CDR2 SVGAGI. The CDR3 has 16 residues. CDR3 nucleotides: TGTGCCAGCAGTTACTCCGGACAGGGTGGCACCTACGAGCAGTACTTC. Amino acid sequence: CASSYSGQGGTYEQYF.

This rearrangement joins TRBV4-2 to TRBJ1-1; 8 bases agree with TRBD1. The CDR3 extends over 16 amino acids. The germline CDR1 and CDR2 sequences are LGHNA and YNFKEQ. J lost 10 bases, V lost 0 bases, and 13 bases had no gene match. The CDR3 coding sequence is TGTGCCAGCAGCCAAGAAATGACAGGGGAGTTGGGGGGAGCTTTCTTT. Its translation is CASSQEMTGELGGAFF.

This CDR3 reads CASSLEGGGRRADTQYF. Here the CDR3 DNA reads TGTGCCAGCAGCTTAGAGGGTGGCGGGAGGAGGGCAGATACGCAGTATTTT. J is TRBJ2-3 and V is TRBV7-3; TRBD2 agrees at 8 bases. The CDR3 totals 17 residues. Germline V gives CDR1 SGHTA, CDR2 FQGTGA. The ends lost 2 bases at V and 4 bases at J; junction bases unmatched: 11.

The gene calls are TRBV27 and TRBJ2-6; D remains unclear. V lost 2 bases to trimming and J lost 0 bases, with 8 bases between them. In germline, CDR1 is MNHEY, CDR2 SMNVEV (reference sequence). CDR3 length: 16 residues. The CDR3, as DNA: TGTGCCAGCAGTTTAGTTTCAAGCTCTGGGGCCAACGTCCTGACTTTC. It encodes CASSLVSSSGANVLTF.

This clone was seen a few times. The genes are TRBV28 and TRBJ1-1; perhaps TRBD1 as D (5 bases). This CDR3 is built from 15 residues. V was pared by 5 bases and J by 0 bases, with 13 bases between. Germline V gives CDR1 MDHEN, CDR2 SYDVKM. The chain's CDR3 is CASSRDGLMNTEAFF. The CDR3 DNA is TGTGCCAGCAGTCGGGACGGACTAATGAACACTGAAGCTTTCTTT.

This chain joins TRBV4-1 and TRBJ1-5; D is perhaps TRBD1 (5 bases). V was trimmed by 0 bases and J by 2 bases, leaving 14 bases between them. Germline assignment: CDR1 MGHRA and CDR2 YSYEKL. The CDR3 consists of 17 residues. The CDR3 protein is CASSQDRVGIGNQPQHF. The CDR3 DNA follows: TGCGCCAGCAGCCAAGACAGGGTTGGGATAGGCAATCAGCCCCAGCATTTT.

The rearrangement joins TRBV5-2 to TRBJ1-1. TRBV5-2 is described as a pseudogene. The CDR3 is 14 amino acids. Here the CDR3 reads CASSLWQTNTEAFF. DNA of the CDR3: TGTGCCAGCAGCTTGTGGCAGACGAACACTGAAGCTTTCTTT.

The V and J genes are TRBV6-1 and TRBJ2-1, with D unclear. Germline V gene sequence: CDR1 MNHNS, CDR2 SASEGT. CDR3 size: 15 residues. Between the trimmed V and J ends, which lost 1 base and 4 bases, there was a span of 11 bases. The CDR3 protein is CASSEGEGKYNEQFF. The CDR3 DNA sequence: TGTGCCAGCAGTGAAGGAGAAGGGAAGTACAATGAGCAGTTCTTC.

The J gene is TRBJ2-2, the V gene TRBV7-7, with 8 bases matching TRBD1. V was pared by 5 bases and J by 5 bases, with 4 bases of the junction left unmatched. The V gene's germline CDR1 is SSHAT and CDR2 FNYEAQ (reference sequence). CDR3 size: 14 residues. For the CDR3, the DNA is TGTGCCAGCAGCCACAGGGGGGCTACCGGGGAGCTGTTTTTT. Its translation: CASSHRGATGELFF. Looking up the rest from reference TRBV7-7 and TRBJ2-2 gives the full variable domain: GAGVSQSPRYKVTKRGQDVTLRCDPISSHATLYWYQQALGQGPEFLTYFNYEAQPDKSGLPSDRFSAERPEGSISTLTIQRTEQRDSAMYRCASSHRGATGELFFGEGSRLTVL.

As regards this clone: This likely traces to a read error, being one base from a far larger clone. V is TRBV28 and J is TRBJ1-2, with D hard to call. The CDR3 spans 17 residues. Germline values: CDR1 MDHEN, CDR2 SYDVKM. CDR3: CAISPIFTMSANYGYTF. DNA of the CDR3: TGTGCCATCAGTCCAATATTCACGATGTCGGCTAACTATGGCTACACCTTC.

The rearrangement joins TRBV19 to TRBJ1-1; D gene unclear. CDR3 length: 13 residues. The V end was cut by 0 bases, the J end by 3 bases, with 5 bases between. CDR1 and CDR2 (germline): LNHDA, SQIVND (reference sequence). The CDR3 region is CASSIDRYTEAFF. CDR3 nucleotides: TGTGCCAGTAGTATAGACCGGTACACTGAAGCTTTCTTT. The full variable domain, completed using reference TRBV19 and TRBJ1-1, is DGGITQSPKYLFRKEGQNVTLSCEQNLNHDAMYWYRQDPGQGLRLIYYSQIVNDFQKGDIAEGYSVSREKKESFPLTVTSAQKNPTAFYLCASSIDRYTEAFFGQGTRLTVV.

This clone was recorded once. V usage is TRBV5-4 and J usage is TRBJ2-3; D might be TRBD1 or TRBD2, each matching 6 bases. The CDR3 spans 17 residues. Germline lookup yields CDR1 SGHNT and CDR2 YYREEE (reference sequence). Trimming cost V 6 bases and J 6 bases, with 26 bases left between them. CDR3 DNA sequence: TGTGCCAGCATACCCCGGGGGCGAGGCGTTTTGGGGGATACGCAGTATTTT. The encoded protein is CASIPRGRGVLGDTQYF.

J is TRBJ2-6 and V is TRBV28; 9 nucleotides agree with TRBD1. J was trimmed by 0 bases and V by 2 bases; bases with no gene match: 5. Germline assignment: CDR1 MDHEN and CDR2 SYDVKM. This CDR3 has 18 residues. The CDR3 here is CASSLTGTGRSGANVLTF. In DNA, the CDR3 is TGTGCCAGCAGTTTAACCGGGACAGGGCGCTCTGGGGCCAACGTCCTGACTTTC.